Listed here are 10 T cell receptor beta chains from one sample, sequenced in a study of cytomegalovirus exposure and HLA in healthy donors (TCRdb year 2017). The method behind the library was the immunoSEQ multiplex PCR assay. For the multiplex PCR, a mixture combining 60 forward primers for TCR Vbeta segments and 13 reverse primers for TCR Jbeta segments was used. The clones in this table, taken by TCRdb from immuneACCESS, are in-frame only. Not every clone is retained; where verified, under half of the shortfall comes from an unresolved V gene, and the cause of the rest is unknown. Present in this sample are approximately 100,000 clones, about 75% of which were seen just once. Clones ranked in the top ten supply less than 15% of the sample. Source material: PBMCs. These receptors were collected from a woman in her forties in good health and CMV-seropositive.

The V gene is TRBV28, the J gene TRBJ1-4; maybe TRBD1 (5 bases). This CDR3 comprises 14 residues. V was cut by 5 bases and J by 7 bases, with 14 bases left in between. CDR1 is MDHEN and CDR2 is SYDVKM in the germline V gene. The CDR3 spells CASSQVPGIEKLFF. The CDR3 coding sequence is TGTGCCAGCAGTCAAGTCCCAGGGATTGAAAAACTGTTTTTT.

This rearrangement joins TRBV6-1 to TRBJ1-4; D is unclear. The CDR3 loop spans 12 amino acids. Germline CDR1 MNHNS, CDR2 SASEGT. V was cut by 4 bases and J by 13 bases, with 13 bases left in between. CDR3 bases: TGTGCCAGCAGTGGCCGACTGGAAGGACTGTTTTTT. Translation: CASSGRLEGLFF.

The DNA for the CDR3 is TGTGCCAGCAGTTTCAGGCTGGAGAACACTGAAGCTTTCTTT. Translating it yields CASSFRLENTEAFF. This chain links TRBV27 with TRBJ1-1, with D unclear. This CDR3 is 14 amino acids long. Trimming removed 3 bases from V and 1 base from J, with 9 bases in between. Germline V CDR1 and CDR2: MNHEY, SMNVEV (reference sequence).

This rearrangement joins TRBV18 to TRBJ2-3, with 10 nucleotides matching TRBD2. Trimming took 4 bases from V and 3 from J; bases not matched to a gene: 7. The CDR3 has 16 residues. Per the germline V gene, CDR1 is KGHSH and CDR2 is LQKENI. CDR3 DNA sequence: TGTGCCAGCTCACAGTTGCCTAGCGGGGGTACAGATACGCAGTATTTT. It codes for CASSQLPSGGTDTQYF.

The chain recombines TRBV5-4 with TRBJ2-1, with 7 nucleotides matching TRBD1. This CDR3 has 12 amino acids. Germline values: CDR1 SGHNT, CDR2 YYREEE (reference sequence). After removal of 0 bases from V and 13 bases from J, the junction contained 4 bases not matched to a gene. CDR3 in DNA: TGTGCCAGCAGCTTGGGTCGAGGGGGCCAGTTCTTC. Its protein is CASSLGRGGQFF.

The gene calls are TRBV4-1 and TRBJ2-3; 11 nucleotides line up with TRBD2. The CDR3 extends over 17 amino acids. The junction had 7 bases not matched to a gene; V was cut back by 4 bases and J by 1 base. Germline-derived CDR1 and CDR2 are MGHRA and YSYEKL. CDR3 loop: CASSPPLAGGRTDTQYF. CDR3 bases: TGCGCCAGCAGCCCCCCGCTAGCGGGGGGACGCACAGATACGCAGTATTTT.

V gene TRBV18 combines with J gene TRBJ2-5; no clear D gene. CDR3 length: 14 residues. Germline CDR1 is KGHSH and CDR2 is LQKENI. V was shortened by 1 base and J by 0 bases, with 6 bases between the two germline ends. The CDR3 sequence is CASSPQEYQETQYF. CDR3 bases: TGTGCCAGCTCACCACAGGAGTACCAAGAGACCCAGTACTTC.

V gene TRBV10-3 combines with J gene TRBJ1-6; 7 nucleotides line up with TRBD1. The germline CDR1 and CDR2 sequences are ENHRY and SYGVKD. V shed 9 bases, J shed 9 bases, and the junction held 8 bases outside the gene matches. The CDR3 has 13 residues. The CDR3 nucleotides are TGTGCCATGGGGATGGACAGGAGTTCACCCCTCCACTTT. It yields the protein CAMGMDRSSPLHF.

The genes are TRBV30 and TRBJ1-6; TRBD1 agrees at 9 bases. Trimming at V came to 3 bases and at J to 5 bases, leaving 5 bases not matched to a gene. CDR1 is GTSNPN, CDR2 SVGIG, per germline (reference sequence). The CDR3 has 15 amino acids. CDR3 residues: CAWRIQGANNSPLHF. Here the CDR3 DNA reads TGTGCCTGGAGGATACAGGGGGCCAATAATTCACCCCTCCACTTT.

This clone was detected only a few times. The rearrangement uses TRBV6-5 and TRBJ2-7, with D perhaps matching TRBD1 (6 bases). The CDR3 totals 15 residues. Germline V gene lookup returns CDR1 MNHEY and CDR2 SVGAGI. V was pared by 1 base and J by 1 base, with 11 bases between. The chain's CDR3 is CASSYFRTASYEQYF. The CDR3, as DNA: TGTGCCAGCAGTTACTTCCGGACAGCATCCTACGAGCAGTACTTC.